This T cell receptor (beta chain) was retrieved from a study of T cells after posttransplantation cyclophosphamide. Study-wide results and limits: Tissue-infiltrating T cells from skin or gut overlapped little with blood T cells. After PTCy, TRB diversity resembled that of CNI/methotrexate controls.

The germline gives CDR1 MNHNS, CDR2 SASEGT. V was clipped by 6 bases and J by 3 bases; unmatched bases: 7. This CDR3 is built from 15 residues. Busulfan-fludarabine conditioning, marrow transplant, and cyclophosphamide on days +3 and +4 were administered. Clones were sequenced by immunoSEQ multiplex PCR, and TCRdb holds only the in-frame ones, with some missing. The sample shows roughly 19,000 clones, 65% to 75% of them seen only once. The table lists this clone with a few counts. Its antigen remains unknown. The sequence derives from a male patient younger than 45 who received an allogeneic stem cell transplant from a related donor, was CMV-positive, and had acute GVHD only. The T cells may come from the graft donor. Sample: PBMCs, taken after an allogeneic stem cell transplant with post-transplant cyclophosphamide. V is TRBV6-1 and J is TRBJ2-1; 8 bases are shared with TRBD2. The CDR3 region is CASSPAGAYYNEQFF. The CDR3, as DNA: TGTGCCAGCAGCCCAGCGGGGGCCTACTACAATGAGCAGTTCTTC.